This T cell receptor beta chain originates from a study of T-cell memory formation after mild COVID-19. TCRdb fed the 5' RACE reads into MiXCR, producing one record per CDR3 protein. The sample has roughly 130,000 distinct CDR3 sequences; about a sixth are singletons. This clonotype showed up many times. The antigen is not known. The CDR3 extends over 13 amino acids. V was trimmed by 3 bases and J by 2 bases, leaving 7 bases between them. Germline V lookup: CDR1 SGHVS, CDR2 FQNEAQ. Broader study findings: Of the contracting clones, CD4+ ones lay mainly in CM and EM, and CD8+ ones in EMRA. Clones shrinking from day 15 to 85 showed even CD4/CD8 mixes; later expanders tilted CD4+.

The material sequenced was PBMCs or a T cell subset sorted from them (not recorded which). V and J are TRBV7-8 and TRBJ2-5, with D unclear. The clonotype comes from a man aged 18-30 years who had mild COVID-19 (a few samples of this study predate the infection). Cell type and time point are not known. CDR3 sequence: CASSFGEQETQYF. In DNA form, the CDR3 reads TGTGCCAGCAGCTTCGGCGAACAAGAGACCCAGTACTTC.